The clone carrying this TCR beta chain was seen more than once but under ten times. Trimming took 3 bases from V and 2 from J, leaving 20 bases between them. The V gene's germline CDR1 is LGHNA and CDR2 YNFKEQ. The CDR3 has 17 residues. The data stem from a study of blood T cell repertoires in COVID-19. For the study at large: Collection of acute and convalescent COVID-19 samples took place in the United States, Italy and Spain. Sample material is recorded as cDNA or gDNA derived from T cells, B-cell-depleted T cells, or PBMCs.

Authors' data handling: Nucleated cell number was recorded as an estimate derived from reference gene primer amplification. The data were produced by immunoSEQ multiplex PCR, yet TCRdb's version contains in-frame clones alone and is incomplete. The V and J calls and clone size are taken from that table; D and trimming were inferred from the DNA. This sample yields about 130,000 clones, of which over 70% are seen a single time; around a fifth belongs to the top ten. This sequence joins TRBV4-2 and TRBJ2-7; D call uncertain. The sequence derives from a man older than 75 with acute or convalescent COVID-19. The sample was peripheral blood. The CDR3 bases are TGTGCCAGCAGCCACCCGATATTTAACAAGCAGGCCTACGAGCAGTACTTC. This sequence encodes CASSHPIFNKQAYEQYF.